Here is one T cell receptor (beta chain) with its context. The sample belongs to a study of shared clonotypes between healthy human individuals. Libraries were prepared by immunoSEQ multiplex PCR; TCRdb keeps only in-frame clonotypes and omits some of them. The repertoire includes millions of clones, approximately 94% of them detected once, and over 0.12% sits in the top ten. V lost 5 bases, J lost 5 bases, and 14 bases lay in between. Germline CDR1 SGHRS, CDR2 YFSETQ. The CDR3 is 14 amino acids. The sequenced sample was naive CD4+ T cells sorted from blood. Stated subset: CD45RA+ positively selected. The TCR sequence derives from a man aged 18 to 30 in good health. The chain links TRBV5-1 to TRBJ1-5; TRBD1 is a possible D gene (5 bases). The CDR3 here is CASSPGDGYQPQHF. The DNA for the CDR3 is TGCGCCAGCAGTCCCGGGGACGGCTATCAGCCCCAGCATTTT. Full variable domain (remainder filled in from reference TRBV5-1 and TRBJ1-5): KAGVTQTPRYLIKTRGQQVTLSCSPISGHRSVSWYQQTPGQGLQFLFEYFSETQRNKGNFPGRFSGRQFSNSRSEMNVSTLELGDSALYLCASSPGDGYQPQHFGDGTRLSIL.